This T cell receptor (beta chain) was observed in a study of graft-versus-host responses after intestinal transplantation. Study overall: Isolated intestinal, liver-intestinal, or multivisceral transplants had been given to the recipients. After anti-thymocyte globulin induction, recipients took tacrolimus and steroids for around three years.

V lost 6 bases and J lost 7; bases outside the gene matches: 9. The CDR3 extends over 15 amino acids. Germline V lookup: CDR1 LNHDA, CDR2 SQIVND (reference sequence). Grafts had their tissue processed, releasing intraepithelial and lamina propria lymphocytes. Clones were sequenced by immunoSEQ multiplex PCR, and TCRdb holds only the in-frame ones, with some missing. The sample includes 7,500 to 8,500 clones, over 80% of them seen just once. The rearrangement links TRBV19 to TRBJ2-7; 13 bases match TRBD2. Sequencing used ileum tissue, obtained roughly 19 weeks after transplant. The receptor was isolated from a human patient who received an intestinal transplant, so some T cells may come from the graft donor. This CDR3 reads CASSPTSGRDREQYF. CDR3 nucleotides: TGTGCCAGTAGCCCAACTAGCGGGAGGGATCGGGAGCAGTACTTC.